This T cell receptor beta chain originates from a study of blood T cell repertoires in COVID-19. In the study overall: Samples taken during acute and convalescent COVID-19 were collected in the United States, Italy and Spain. Sample material is recorded as cDNA or gDNA derived from T cells, B-cell-depleted T cells, or PBMCs.

V lost 0 bases to trimming and J lost 5 bases, with 13 bases between them. CDR3 length equals 15 residues. Original methodology: Amplification of reference gene primers was used by the study to estimate nucleated cell counts. Libraries were prepared by immunoSEQ multiplex PCR; TCRdb keeps only in-frame clonotypes and omits some of them. V and J calls and clone size are as listed in that table; D and trimming were resolved from the DNA. The table shows 200,000 to 250,000 clones, with 80% to 85% occurring only once. The sequence came from a woman older than 75 with active or convalescent COVID-19. The chain recombines TRBV23-1 with TRBJ2-5; tentative D call: TRBD1 (6 bases). TRBV23-1 is an ORF; its function is uncertain. The sequencing input was peripheral blood. CDR3 in DNA: TGCGCCAGCAGTCAATCAAGGGGGTTAAGGGAGACCCAGTACTTC. The encoded protein is CASSQSRGLRETQYF.